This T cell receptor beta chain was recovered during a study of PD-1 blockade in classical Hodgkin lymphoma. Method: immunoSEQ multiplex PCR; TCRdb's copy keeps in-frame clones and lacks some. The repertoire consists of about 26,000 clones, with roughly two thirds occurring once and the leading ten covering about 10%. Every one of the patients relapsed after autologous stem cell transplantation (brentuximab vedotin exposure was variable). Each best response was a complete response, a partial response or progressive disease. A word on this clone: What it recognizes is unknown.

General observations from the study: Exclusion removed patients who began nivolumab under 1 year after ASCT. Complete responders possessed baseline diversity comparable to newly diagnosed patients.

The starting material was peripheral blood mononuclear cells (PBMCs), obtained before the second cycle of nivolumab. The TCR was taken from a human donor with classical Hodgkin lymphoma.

The CDR3: CASSPLQASGRDTQYF. The CDR3, as DNA: TGCGCCAGCAGTCCCTTGCAGGCCTCAGGGAGGGATACGCAGTATTTT. The chain couples TRBV5-1 to TRBJ2-3; D perhaps matches TRBD2 (6 bases). Germline CDR1 and CDR2: SGHRS and YFSETQ. The CDR3 consists of 16 residues. V dropped 5 bases and J dropped 6 bases, with 22 bases sitting between them.